The 2 T cell receptor beta chains in this list originate from one sample, sequenced in a study of blood T cell repertoires in COVID-19. Repertoires were generated with immunoSEQ multiplex PCR, while TCRdb's copy carries only in-frame clones and drops some. This table holds around 100,000 clones, roughly 92% found once. Sequences were obtained from peripheral blood. These receptor sequences come from a man aged 50 or older with active COVID-19.

The V call is TRBV7-9, the J call TRBJ2-7, with TRBD1 matching over 9 bases. V lost 7 bases to trimming and J lost 4 bases; unmatched junction nucleotides: 5. This CDR3 is 13 amino acids long. Germline V gene data show CDR1 as SEHNR and CDR2 as FQNEAQ (reference sequence). CDR3 sequence: CASTRQGEYEQYV. CDR3 DNA sequence: TGTGCCAGCACCCGACAGGGGGAATACGAGCAGTACGTC.

This chain joins TRBV11-2 and TRBJ2-7; 9 bases map to TRBD2. The CDR3 covers 16 residues. Germline trimming cut 1 base from V and 4 bases from J; bases unmatched to any gene: 8. Germline V CDR1 and CDR2: SGHAT, FQNNGV. The CDR3 is CASSLGGAGGPYEQYV. The CDR3 bases are TGTGCCAGCAGCTTAGGGGGTGCGGGAGGGCCATACGAGCAGTACGTC.